The clone carrying this T cell receptor beta chain was picked up a small number of times. The antigen remains undetermined. Researchers tagged individual cDNA molecules with unique molecular identifiers. TCRdb re-analysed the 5' RACE reads in MiXCR, keeping a single row per CDR3 protein. This sample has roughly 80,000 distinct CDR3 sequences, with around 8.7% found just once. This sample was included in a study of early T cells in non-severe SARS-CoV-2 infection. On the study more broadly: Unsorted whole blood bulk RNA was sequenced, with unpaired chains.

Study outcomes and limitations: VDJdb matching, biased toward anti-spike CD8 responses, missed private and CD4 specificities.

Germline CDR1 is MDHEN and CDR2 is SYDVKM. The CDR3 is 13 residues long. V was pared by 7 bases and J by 5 bases, with 13 bases between. V and J are TRBV28 and TRBJ2-3; the D is unclear. Input material: whole blood. The receptor comes from an adult who was a healthcare worker with PCR-confirmed SARS-CoV-2 infection or an uninfected control (not recorded which). CDR3 sequence: CASNSWQIDTQYF. The DNA for the CDR3 is TGTGCCAGCAACTCCTGGCAGATAGATACGCAGTATTTT.